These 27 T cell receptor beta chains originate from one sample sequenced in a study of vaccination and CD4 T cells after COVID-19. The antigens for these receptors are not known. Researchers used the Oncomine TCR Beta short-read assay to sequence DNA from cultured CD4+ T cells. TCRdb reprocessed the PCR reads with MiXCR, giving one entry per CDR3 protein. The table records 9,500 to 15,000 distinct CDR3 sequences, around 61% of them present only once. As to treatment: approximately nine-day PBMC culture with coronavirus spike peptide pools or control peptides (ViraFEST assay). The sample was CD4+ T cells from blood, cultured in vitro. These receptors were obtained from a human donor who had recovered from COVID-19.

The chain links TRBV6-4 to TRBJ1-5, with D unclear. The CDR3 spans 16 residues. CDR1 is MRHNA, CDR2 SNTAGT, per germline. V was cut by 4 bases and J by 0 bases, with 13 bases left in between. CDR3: CASSGPPALSNQPQHF. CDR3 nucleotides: TGTGCCAGCAGTGGGCCCCCGGCTCTTAGCAATCAGCCCCAGCATTTT.

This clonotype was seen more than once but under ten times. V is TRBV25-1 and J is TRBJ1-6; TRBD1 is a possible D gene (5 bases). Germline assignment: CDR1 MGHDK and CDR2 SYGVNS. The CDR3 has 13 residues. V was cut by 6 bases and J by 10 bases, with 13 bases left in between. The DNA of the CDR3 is TGTGCCAGCAGGCCCCCAGGGATCTCACCCCTCCACTTT. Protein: CASRPPGISPLHF.

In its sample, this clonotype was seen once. DNA for the CDR3: TGTGCCAGCAGGCCGGGGGGAGGCACTGAAGCTTTCTTT. It encodes CASRPGGGTEAFF. The V gene is TRBV11-1, the J gene TRBJ1-1; D is possibly TRBD1 (5 bases). The V gene lost 6 bases and the J gene lost 4 bases, with 12 bases spanning the gap. Germline V gene sequence: CDR1 SGHAT, CDR2 FQDESV (reference sequence). The CDR3 sequence is 13 residues long.

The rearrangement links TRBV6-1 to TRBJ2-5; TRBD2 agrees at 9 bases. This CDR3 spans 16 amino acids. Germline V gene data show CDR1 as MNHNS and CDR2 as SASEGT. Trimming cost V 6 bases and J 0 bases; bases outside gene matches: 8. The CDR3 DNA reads TGTGCCAGCAGAAGGCCTAGCGGGGACTACCAAGAGACCCAGTACTTC. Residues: CASRRPSGDYQETQYF.

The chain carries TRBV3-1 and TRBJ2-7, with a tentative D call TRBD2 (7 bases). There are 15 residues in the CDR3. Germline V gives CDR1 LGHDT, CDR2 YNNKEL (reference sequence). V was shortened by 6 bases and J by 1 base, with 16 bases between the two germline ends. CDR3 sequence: CASRPSGGGSYEQYF. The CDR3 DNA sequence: TGTGCCAGCAGGCCTAGCGGAGGGGGTTCCTACGAGCAGTACTTC.

The CDR3 nucleotides are TGTGCCAGCAGCCGAGGACAGGACACTGAAGCTTTCTTT. It codes for CASSRGQDTEAFF. This chain joins TRBV2 and TRBJ1-1; 7 bases fit TRBD1. The CDR3 loop spans 13 amino acids. Trimming took 6 bases from V and 3 from J; bases not matched to a gene: 4. Germline V lookup: CDR1 SNHLY, CDR2 FYNNEI.

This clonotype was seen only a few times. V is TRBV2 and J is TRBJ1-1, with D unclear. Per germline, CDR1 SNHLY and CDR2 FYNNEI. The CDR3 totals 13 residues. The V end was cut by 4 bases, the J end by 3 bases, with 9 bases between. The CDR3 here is CASSALLDTEAFF. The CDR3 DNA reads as TGTGCCAGCAGTGCCTTGTTGGACACTGAAGCTTTCTTT.

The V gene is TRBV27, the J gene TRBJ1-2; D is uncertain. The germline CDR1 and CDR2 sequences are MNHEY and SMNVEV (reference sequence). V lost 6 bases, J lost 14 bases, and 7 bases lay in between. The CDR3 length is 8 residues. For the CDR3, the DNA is TGTGCCAGCAGGGGGTGGACCTTC. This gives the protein CASRGWTF.

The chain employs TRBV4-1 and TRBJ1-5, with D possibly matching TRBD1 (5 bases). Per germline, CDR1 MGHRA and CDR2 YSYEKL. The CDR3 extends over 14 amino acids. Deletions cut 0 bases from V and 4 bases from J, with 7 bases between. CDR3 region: CASSQEQENQPQHF. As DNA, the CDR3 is TGCGCCAGCAGCCAAGAACAGGAAAATCAGCCCCAGCATTTT.

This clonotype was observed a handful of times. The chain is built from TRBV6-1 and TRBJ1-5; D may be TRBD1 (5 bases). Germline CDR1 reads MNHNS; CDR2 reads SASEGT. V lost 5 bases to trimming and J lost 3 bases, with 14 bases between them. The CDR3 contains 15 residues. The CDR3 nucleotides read TGTGCCAGCAGTCCGGGACGATTAAACAATCAGCCCCAGCATTTT. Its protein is CASSPGRLNNQPQHF.

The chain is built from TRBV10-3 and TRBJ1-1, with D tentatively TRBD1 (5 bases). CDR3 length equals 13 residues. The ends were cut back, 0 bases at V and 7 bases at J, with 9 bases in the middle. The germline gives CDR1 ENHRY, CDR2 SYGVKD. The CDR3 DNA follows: TGTGCCATCAGTGAGTCCTGGGGCGATGAAGCTTTCTTT. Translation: CAISESWGDEAFF.

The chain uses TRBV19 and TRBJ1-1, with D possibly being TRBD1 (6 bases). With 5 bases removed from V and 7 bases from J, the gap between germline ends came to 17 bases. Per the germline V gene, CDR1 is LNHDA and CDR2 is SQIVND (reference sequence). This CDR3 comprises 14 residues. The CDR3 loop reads CASSARTESFEAFF. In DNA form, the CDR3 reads TGTGCCAGTAGTGCTCGGACAGAGTCGTTTGAAGCTTTCTTT.

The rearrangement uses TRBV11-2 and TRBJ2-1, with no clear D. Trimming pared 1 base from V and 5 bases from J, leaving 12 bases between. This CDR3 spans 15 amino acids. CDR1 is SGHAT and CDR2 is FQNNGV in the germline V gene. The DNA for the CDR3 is TGTGCCAGCAGCTTAGGGGCCGGGTTCCACAATGAGCAGTTCTTC. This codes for CASSLGAGFHNEQFF.

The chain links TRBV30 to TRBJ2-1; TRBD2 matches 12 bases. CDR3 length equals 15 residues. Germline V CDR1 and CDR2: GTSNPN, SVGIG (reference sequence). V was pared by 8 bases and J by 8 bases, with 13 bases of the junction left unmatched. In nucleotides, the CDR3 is TGTGCCGTCCCAGCGCGGACTAGCGGGATCTATGAGCAGTTCTTC. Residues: CAVPARTSGIYEQFF. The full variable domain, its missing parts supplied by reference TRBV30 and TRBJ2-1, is SQTIHQWPATLVQPVGSPLSLECTVEGTSNPNLYWYRQAAGRGLQLLFYSVGIGQISSEVPQNLSASRPQDRQFILSSKKLLLSDSGFYLCAVPARTSGIYEQFFGPGTRLTVL.

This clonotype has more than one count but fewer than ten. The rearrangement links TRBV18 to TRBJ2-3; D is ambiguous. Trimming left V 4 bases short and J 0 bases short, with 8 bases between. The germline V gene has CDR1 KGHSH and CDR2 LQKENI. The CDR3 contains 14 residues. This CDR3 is CASSRSGSTDTQYF. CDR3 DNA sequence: TGTGCCAGCTCACGTTCCGGGAGCACAGATACGCAGTATTTT.

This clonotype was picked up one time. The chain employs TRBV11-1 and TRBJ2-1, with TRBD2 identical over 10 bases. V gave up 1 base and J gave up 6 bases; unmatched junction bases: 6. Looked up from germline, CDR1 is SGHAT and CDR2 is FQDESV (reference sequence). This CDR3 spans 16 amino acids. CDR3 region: CASSLVGQREGNEQFF. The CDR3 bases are TGTGCCAGCAGCTTAGTAGGCCAGCGGGAGGGCAATGAGCAGTTCTTC.

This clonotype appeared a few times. DNA for the CDR3: TGCAGTGCTAGCCAGGGACAGATGAACACTGAAGCTTTCTTT. The encoded protein is CSASQGQMNTEAFF. This chain links TRBV20-1 with TRBJ1-1; TRBD1 matches at 7 bases. Unmatched junction bases numbered 4, after V lost 3 bases and J lost 0 bases. The germline CDR1 and CDR2 sequences are DFQATT and SNEGSKA (reference sequence). The CDR3 consists of 14 residues.

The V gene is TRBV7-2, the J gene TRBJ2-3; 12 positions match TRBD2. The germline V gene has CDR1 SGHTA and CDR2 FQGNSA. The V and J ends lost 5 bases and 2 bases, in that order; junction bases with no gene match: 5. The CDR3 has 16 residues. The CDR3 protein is CASSTRLAGVTDTQYF. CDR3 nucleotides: TGTGCCAGCAGCACGCGACTAGCGGGGGTCACAGATACGCAGTATTTT.

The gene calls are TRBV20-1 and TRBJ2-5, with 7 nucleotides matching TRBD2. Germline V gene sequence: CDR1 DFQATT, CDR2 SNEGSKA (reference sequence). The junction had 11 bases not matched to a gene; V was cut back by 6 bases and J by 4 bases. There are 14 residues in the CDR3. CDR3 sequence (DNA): TGCAGTGCGAGGAGGGAGGGCCGGAGAGAGACCCAGTACTTC. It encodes CSARREGRRETQYF.

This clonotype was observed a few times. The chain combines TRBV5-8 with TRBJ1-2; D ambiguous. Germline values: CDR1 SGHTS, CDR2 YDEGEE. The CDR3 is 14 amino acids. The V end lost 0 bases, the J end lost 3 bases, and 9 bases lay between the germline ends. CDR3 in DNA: TGTGCCAGCAGCTTGGACCCACGGGACTATGGCTACACCTTC. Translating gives CASSLDPRDYGYTF.

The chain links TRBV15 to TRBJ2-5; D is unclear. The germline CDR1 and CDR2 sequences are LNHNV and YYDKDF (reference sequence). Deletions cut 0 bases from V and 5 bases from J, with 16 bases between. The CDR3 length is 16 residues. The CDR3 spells CATSRDRPSRAETQYF. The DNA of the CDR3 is TGTGCCACCAGCAGAGATAGGCCTTCAAGGGCGGAGACCCAGTACTTC.

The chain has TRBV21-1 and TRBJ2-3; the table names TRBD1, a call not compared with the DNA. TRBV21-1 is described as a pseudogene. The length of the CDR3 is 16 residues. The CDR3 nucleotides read TGTGCCAGCAGCAAAGTTCCGGGACAGGGTTCCGATACGCAGTATTTT. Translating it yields CASSKVPGQGSDTQYF.

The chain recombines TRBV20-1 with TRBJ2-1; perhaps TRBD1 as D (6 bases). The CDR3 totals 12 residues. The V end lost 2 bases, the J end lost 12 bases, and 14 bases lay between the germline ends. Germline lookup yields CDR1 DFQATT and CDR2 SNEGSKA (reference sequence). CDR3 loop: CSARLRDNRQFF. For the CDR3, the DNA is TGCAGTGCTAGACTCCGGGACAACCGGCAGTTCTTC.

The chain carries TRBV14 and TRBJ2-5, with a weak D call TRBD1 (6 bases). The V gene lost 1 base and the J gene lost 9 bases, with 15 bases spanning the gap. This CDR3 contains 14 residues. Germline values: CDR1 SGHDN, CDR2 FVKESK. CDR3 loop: CASSQVRGPFSQYF. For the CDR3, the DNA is TGTGCCAGCAGCCAAGTCAGGGGCCCATTTTCCCAGTACTTC.

CDR3 DNA sequence: TGCAGTGCTCAGAAGGCGACAGACTACTATGGCTACACCTTC. Its translation is CSAQKATDYYGYTF. V is TRBV20-1 and J is TRBJ1-2, with D possibly being TRBD1 (5 bases). Trimming took 5 bases from V and 3 from J, leaving 16 bases between them. The CDR3 loop spans 14 amino acids. Germline assignment: CDR1 DFQATT and CDR2 SNEGSKA (reference sequence).

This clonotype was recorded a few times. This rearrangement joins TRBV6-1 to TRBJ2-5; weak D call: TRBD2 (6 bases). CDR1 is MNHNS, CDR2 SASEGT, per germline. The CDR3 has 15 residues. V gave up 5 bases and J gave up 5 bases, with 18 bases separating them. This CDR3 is CASSPSLRDFETQYF. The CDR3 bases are TGTGCCAGCAGTCCGTCCCTCCGGGACTTTGAGACCCAGTACTTC.

The CDR3 nucleotides are TGTGCCAGCAAATCCTTGGGACAGAGGAACAATGAGCAGTTCTTC. This encodes CASKSLGQRNNEQFF. This rearrangement joins TRBV6-1 to TRBJ2-1; 7 bases agree with TRBD1. Germline-derived CDR1 and CDR2 are MNHNS and SASEGT. This CDR3 region has 15 residues. The V gene end was trimmed by 7 bases and the J gene end by 5 bases; junction bases not matched to a gene: 11.